The 23 T cell receptor beta chains given below trace back to one sample, sequenced in a study of graft-versus-host responses after intestinal transplantation. No antigen has been assigned to these receptors. Measured with immunoSEQ multiplex PCR; TCRdb has only the in-frame clones, and not every one. This sample has roughly 120,000 clones, with approximately 92% found just once. The input for sequencing was unstimulated CD4+ T cells sorted from spleen or lymph node cells, taken before intestinal transplant. Receptors were obtained from a human donor who received an intestinal transplant.

This chain's CDR3 is CASSEVSNQPQHF. CDR3 coding DNA: TGTGCCAGCAGTGAAGTCAGCAATCAGCCCCAGCATTTT. This chain connects TRBV6-1 to TRBJ1-5; D is ambiguous. CDR3 length equals 13 residues. Germline-derived CDR1 and CDR2 are MNHNS and SASEGT. V lost 1 base and J lost 1, with 2 bases in between.

V and J are TRBV5-6 and TRBJ2-7; D gene ambiguous. The length of the CDR3 is 14 residues. Trimming took 4 bases from V and 3 from J, leaving 14 bases between them. Germline V CDR1 and CDR2: SGHDT, YYEEEE. The DNA for the CDR3 is TGTGCCAGCAGCCACCAATTAAGGGACTACGAGCAGTACTTC. This codes for CASSHQLRDYEQYF.

The chain is built from TRBV5-1 and TRBJ1-3, with D possibly being TRBD1 (5 bases). The CDR3 length is 14 residues. Germline CDR1 reads SGHRS; CDR2 reads YFSETQ. Trimming stripped 3 bases from V and 3 bases from J, with 10 bases between. The CDR3 DNA follows: TGCGCCAGCAGCTCGACAGTAGGTGGAAACACCATATATTTT. Amino acids: CASSSTVGGNTIYF.

V usage is TRBV7-9 and J usage is TRBJ2-1, with 11 bases fitting TRBD2. Germline CDR1 SEHNR, CDR2 FQNEAQ (reference sequence). V was pared by 5 bases and J by 2 bases, with 5 bases of the junction left unmatched. This CDR3 region has 16 residues. In DNA, the CDR3 is TGTGCCAGCAGCCAGGTGGGACTAGCGGCCTACAATGAGCAGTTCTTC. This codes for CASSQVGLAAYNEQFF.

The gene calls are TRBV7-9 and TRBJ2-7; D remains ambiguous. The germline V and J ends were trimmed by 3 bases and 1 base, with 10 bases remaining between them. The CDR3 contains 14 residues. Germline-derived CDR1 and CDR2 are SEHNR and FQNEAQ (reference sequence). CDR3 DNA sequence: TGTGCCAGCAGCTTTAAGGACGGATCCTACGAGCAGTACTTC. Its translation is CASSFKDGSYEQYF.

This rearrangement joins TRBV5-1 to TRBJ2-3; the D is unclear. CDR1 and CDR2 (germline): SGHRS, YFSETQ. The CDR3 is 12 amino acids. V was pared by 4 bases and J by 2 bases, with 5 bases between. CDR3 sequence (DNA): TGCGCCAGCAGCCGAACCACAGATACGCAGTATTTT. This gives the protein CASSRTTDTQYF. The whole variable domain, remainder taken from reference TRBV5-1 and TRBJ2-3, is KAGVTQTPRYLIKTRGQQVTLSCSPISGHRSVSWYQQTPGQGLQFLFEYFSETQRNKGNFPGRFSGRQFSNSRSEMNVSTLELGDSALYLCASSRTTDTQYFGPGTRLTVL.

V is TRBV6-5 and J is TRBJ2-7; 8 nucleotides align to TRBD2. This CDR3 is 15 amino acids long. Unmatched junction bases numbered 10, after V lost 2 bases and J lost 7 bases. Germline lookup yields CDR1 MNHEY and CDR2 SVGAGI. The CDR3: CASSYLSGGLGEQYF. CDR3 sequence (DNA): TGTGCCAGCAGTTACCTCTCGGGAGGGCTTGGGGAGCAGTACTTC.

This chain connects TRBV9 to TRBJ2-7; perhaps TRBD1 as D (6 bases). CDR1 is SGDLS, CDR2 YYNGEE, per germline. The V gene lost 0 bases and the J gene lost 6 bases, with 10 bases spanning the gap. The CDR3 totals 13 residues. The CDR3 DNA follows: TGTGCCAGCAGCGTAGACAGGGAAGGCGAGCAGTACTTC. Its translation is CASSVDREGEQYF.

The chain links TRBV18 to TRBJ1-2; 8 nucleotides agree with TRBD1. The CDR3 spans 15 residues. The ends lost 3 bases at V and 5 bases at J; junction bases unmatched: 8. CDR1 and CDR2 (germline): KGHSH, LQKENI. CDR3 DNA sequence: TGTGCCAGCTCACCGGGACAGGATCGGATGTATGGCTACACCTTC. As protein: CASSPGQDRMYGYTF.

This sequence joins TRBV18 and TRBJ2-5; D perhaps matches TRBD2 (5 bases). Germline V CDR1 and CDR2: KGHSH, LQKENI. The CDR3 contains 13 residues. The V end was cut by 4 bases, the J end by 2 bases, with 8 bases between. CDR3 DNA sequence: TGTGCCAGCTCACTGGGAGCTCAAGAGACCCAGTACTTC. Protein product: CASSLGAQETQYF.

J is TRBJ2-5 and V is TRBV4-1, with 7 nucleotides matching TRBD1. The CDR3 runs to 15 residues. Germline V CDR1 and CDR2: MGHRA, YSYEKL. V shed 0 bases and J 5 bases; nucleotides not matched to a gene: 6. CDR3 sequence (DNA): TGCGCCAGCAGCCAAGAACAGGGGTTCAGGGAGACCCAGTACTTC. It specifies CASSQEQGFRETQYF.

This chain uses TRBV7-9 with TRBJ2-1, with 8 bases matching TRBD2. Germline-derived CDR1 and CDR2 are SEHNR and FQNEAQ (reference sequence). V shed 1 base, J shed 15 bases, and the junction held 11 bases outside the gene matches. This CDR3 has 14 amino acids. The CDR3 here is CASSLDRSGTRWFF. The CDR3 bases are TGTGCCAGCAGCTTAGACCGGAGTGGGACTAGGTGGTTCTTC.

V usage is TRBV11-2 and J usage is TRBJ2-1, with 7 bases that match TRBD1. V was pared by 0 bases and J by 10 bases, with 6 bases of the junction left unmatched. The CDR3 sequence is 14 residues long. Per germline, CDR1 SGHAT and CDR2 FQNNGV. CDR3 nucleotides: TGTGCCAGCAGCTTAGAAGGGGGCCAGGGGGAGCAGTTCTTC. Protein: CASSLEGGQGEQFF.

This clone appeared once. The gene calls are TRBV5-6 and TRBJ2-7, with D unclear. The germline V gene encodes CDR1 SGHDT and CDR2 YYEEEE. Deletions cut 2 bases from V and 0 bases from J, with 6 bases between. This CDR3 is 13 amino acids long. CDR3 in DNA: TGTGCCAGCAGCTTTGTCCTCTCCTACGAGCAGTACTTC. Protein sequence: CASSFVLSYEQYF.

The chain carries TRBV9 and TRBJ1-1, with D possibly being TRBD1 (5 bases). This CDR3 is built from 16 residues. The V gene lost 0 bases and the J gene lost 4 bases, with 16 bases spanning the gap. Per the germline V gene, CDR1 is SGDLS and CDR2 is YYNGEE. CDR3 coding DNA: TGTGCCAGCAGCGTAGACCTCTTAAGGGGCGGCACTGAAGCTTTCTTT. It yields the protein CASSVDLLRGGTEAFF.

The CDR3 reads CASSRQGINTEAFF. CDR3 DNA sequence: TGTGCCAGCAGCCGACAGGGAATAAACACTGAAGCTTTCTTT. J is TRBJ1-1 and V is TRBV7-3; 7 bases line up with TRBD1. J gave up 2 bases and V 5 bases, and 5 bases lay outside the gene matches. The length of the CDR3 is 14 residues. Germline CDR1 and CDR2: SGHTA and FQGTGA. Together with reference TRBV7-3 and TRBJ1-1, the CDR3 gives the full variable domain: GAGVSQTPSNKVTEKGKYVELRCDPISGHTALYWYRQSLGQGPEFLIYFQGTGAADDSGLPNDRFFAVRPEGSVSTLKIQRTERGDSAVYLCASSRQGINTEAFFGQGTRLTVV.

The chain has TRBV7-9 and TRBJ1-5; a weak D match, TRBD1 (6 bases). The CDR3 covers 14 residues. The V gene's germline CDR1 is SEHNR and CDR2 FQNEAQ (reference sequence). The V end lost 4 bases, the J end lost 2 bases, and 9 bases lay between the germline ends. DNA for the CDR3: TGTGCCAGCAGCTATGGGGGCGGCAATCAGCCCCAGCATTTT. Its translation: CASSYGGGNQPQHF.

Points on this clone: An end of the junction does not agree with germline; a read error may underlie this. The rearrangement links TRBV5-6 to TRBJ2-1; 10 nucleotides agree with TRBD2. CDR3 size: 14 residues. Germline CDR1 and CDR2: SGHDT and YYEEEE. This chain's CDR3 is CASSLALAGVSNVF. DNA of the CDR3: TGTGCCAGCAGCTTGGCTCTAGCGGGAGTTAGTAATGTCTTC.

The V and J genes are TRBV4-2 and TRBJ2-3, with a weak D call TRBD2 (6 bases). Per germline, CDR1 LGHNA and CDR2 YNFKEQ. The CDR3 length is 17 residues. V lost 0 bases and J 0 bases, leaving 13 bases between the germline ends. The CDR3 sequence: CASSQDAGPRSTDTQYF. The DNA for the CDR3 is TGTGCCAGCAGCCAAGACGCGGGACCGCGTAGCACAGATACGCAGTATTTT.

J is TRBJ1-2 and V is TRBV6-1; 7 nucleotides agree with TRBD1. The CDR3 consists of 13 residues. The J segment lost 8 bases and the V segment lost 1 base, leaving 4 bases of the junction unmatched. The germline V gene encodes CDR1 MNHNS and CDR2 SASEGT. The CDR3 loop is CASSEDRGRGYTF. For the CDR3, the DNA is TGTGCCAGCAGTGAAGACAGGGGCCGGGGCTACACCTTC.

The V gene is TRBV27, the J gene TRBJ2-1; D uncertain. The V end was cut by 5 bases, the J end by 0 bases, with 11 bases between. This CDR3 comprises 15 residues. Germline CDR1 MNHEY, CDR2 SMNVEV (reference sequence). CDR3 residues: CASSGWKSSYNEQFF. CDR3 nucleotide sequence: TGTGCCAGCAGTGGGTGGAAGAGCTCCTACAATGAGCAGTTCTTC.

The chain carries TRBV19 and TRBJ1-2; D is unresolved. The CDR3 is made up of 15 amino acids. The germline V and J ends were trimmed by 1 base and 0 bases, with 9 bases remaining between them. CDR1 is LNHDA, CDR2 SQIVND, per germline (reference sequence). The CDR3 DNA is TGTGCCAGTAGTATAGCGGGCACCCCTAACTATGGCTACACCTTC. It translates to CASSIAGTPNYGYTF.

This clone is a singleton in its sample. The chain carries TRBV5-1 and TRBJ1-2, with D tentatively TRBD1 (6 bases). V lost 4 bases, J lost 0 bases, and 13 bases lay in between. Germline V lookup: CDR1 SGHRS, CDR2 YFSETQ. This CDR3 contains 15 residues. In nucleotides, the CDR3 is TGCGCCAGCAGCGGACCGACAGGAGCTAACTATGGCTACACCTTC. This translates into CASSGPTGANYGYTF. The whole variable domain, remainder taken from reference TRBV5-1 and TRBJ1-2, is KAGVTQTPRYLIKTRGQQVTLSCSPISGHRSVSWYQQTPGQGLQFLFEYFSETQRNKGNFPGRFSGRQFSNSRSEMNVSTLELGDSALYLCASSGPTGANYGYTFGSGTRLTVV.